This TCR beta chain was captured by sequencing in a study of T-cell memory formation after mild COVID-19. MiXCR, applied by TCRdb to the 5' RACE reads, yields one record per CDR3 protein. Altogether around 310,000 distinct CDR3 sequences are present, more than 15% being singletons, with the ten largest covering more than 20%. Trimming at V came to 8 bases and at J to 4 bases, leaving 8 bases not matched to a gene. Germline V CDR1 and CDR2: MDHEN, SYDVKM. The CDR3 has 14 amino acids. The TCR comes from a man between 18 and 29 years old who had mild COVID-19 (a few samples of this study predate the infection). Cell type and time point are not known. The sequenced sample was PBMCs or a T cell subset sorted from them (not recorded which). The chain uses TRBV28 and TRBJ1-1, with TRBD1 matching 9 bases. The CDR3 is CASASGQGSTEAFF. As DNA, the CDR3 is TGTGCCAGCGCCTCCGGACAGGGGTCCACTGAAGCTTTCTTT.